The clone carrying this T cell receptor (beta chain) appeared many times. The antigen remains unidentified. TCRdb passed the 5' RACE reads through MiXCR, listing each CDR3 protein once. The sample shows about 55,000 distinct CDR3 sequences, 3.5% to 4% of them seen only once. The sample belongs to a study of neurological immune-mediated disorders. V gave up 0 bases and J gave up 0 bases; unmatched junction bases: 7. There are 16 residues in the CDR3. Germline CDR1 and CDR2: DFQATT and SNEGSKA (reference sequence). Study findings and constraints: HTLV-1-associated myelopathy led in TCR clonal expansion, while multiple sclerosis ranked lowest, below healthy controls. The study found no CDR3 amino acid sequences shared by expanded clones across subjects, suggesting private repertoires in all groups.

V gene TRBV20-1 combines with J gene TRBJ2-7; the match to TRBD1 covers 8 bases. Material for sequencing was CD4+ T cells from blood. This receptor was obtained from a woman in her thirties or forties with multiple sclerosis. Written as DNA, the CDR3 is TGCAGTGCTAGAGATCAGAGGGGACAGGACTCCTACGAGCAGTACTTC. Translation: CSARDQRGQDSYEQYF.